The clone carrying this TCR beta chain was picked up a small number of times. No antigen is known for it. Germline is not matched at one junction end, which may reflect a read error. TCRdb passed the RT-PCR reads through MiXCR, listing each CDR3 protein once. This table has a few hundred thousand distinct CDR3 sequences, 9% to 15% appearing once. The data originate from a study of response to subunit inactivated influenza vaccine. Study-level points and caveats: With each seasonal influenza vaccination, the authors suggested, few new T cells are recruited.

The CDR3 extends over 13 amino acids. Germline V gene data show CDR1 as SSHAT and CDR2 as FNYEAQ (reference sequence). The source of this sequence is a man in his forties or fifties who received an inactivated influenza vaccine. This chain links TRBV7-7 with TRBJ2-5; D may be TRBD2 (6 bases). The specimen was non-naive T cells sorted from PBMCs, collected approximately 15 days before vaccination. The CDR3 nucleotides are TGTGCTAGCAGCTTAGCGGCGGGGGAGACCCAGTACTTC. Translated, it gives CASSLAAGETQYF. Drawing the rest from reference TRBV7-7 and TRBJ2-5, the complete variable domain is GAGVSQSPRYKVTKRGQDVTLRCDPISSHATLYWYQQALGQGPEFLTYFNYEAQPDKSGLPSDRFSAERPEGSISTLTIQRTEQRDSAMYRCASSLAAGETQYFGPGTRLLVL.